Listed below are T cell receptor beta chains from one sample, sequenced in a study of shared clonotypes between healthy human individuals. The protocol was immunoSEQ multiplex PCR, while the TCRdb copy is restricted to in-frame clones and leaves out a portion. The table lists around 750,000 clones, around 67% of them singletons. Sample: memory CD4+ T cells sorted from blood. These receptors originate from a woman in her thirties in good health. Each CDR3 is given with its conserved first and last residue. D genes are given only for firm matches. Clone size appears in some rows only: once, few, many, or a class for an expanded clone.

>-|TRBV18|TRBJ2-3|-
CASLGEADTQYF
TGTGCCAGCTTGGGGGAAGCAGATACGCAGTATTTT
>many|TRBV7-8|TRBJ1-4|-
CASSLAPLGFSNEKLFF
TGTGCCAGCAGCTTAGCCCCCTTAGGGTTCTCTAATGAAAAACTGTTTTTT
>once|TRBV7-2|TRBJ2-7|-
CASSFPSRAQRAQQYF
TGTGCCAGCAGCTTCCCCTCGCGAGCCCAGCGGGCCCAACAGTACTTC
>-|TRBV18|TRBJ2-7|-
CASSPQGVWRHEQYF
TGTGCCAGCTCACCACAGGGGGTGTGGAGGCACGAGCAGTACTTC
>once|TRBV5-1|TRBJ2-4|-
CASSLEAAKNIQYF
TGCGCCAGCAGCTTGGAGGCAGCCAAAAACATTCAGTACTTC
>-|TRBV5-1|TRBJ2-7|TRBD2
CASSGAGGRSSYEQYF
TGCGCCAGCAGCGGGGCGGGGGGACGGAGCTCCTACGAGCAGTACTTC
>few|TRBV30|TRBJ1-1|-
CAWSWAENTEAFF
TGTGCCTGGAGTTGGGCCGAGAACACTGAAGCTTTCTTT
>-|TRBV11-2|TRBJ2-1|-
CASRFSSEQFF
TGTGCCAGCAGGTTTAGCAGTGAGCAGTTCTTC
>-|TRBV27|TRBJ2-5|TRBD2
CASSFGTSGTQYF
TGTGCCAGCAGTTTCGGGACTAGTGGGACCCAGTACTTC
>few|TRBV28|TRBJ1-5|-
CASRVSGWRNQPQHF
TGTGCCAGCAGGGTATCGGGGTGGCGCAATCAGCCCCAGCATTTT
>-|TRBV9|TRBJ2-3|TRBD2
CASSVLSGRTDTQYF
TGTGCCAGCAGCGTCCTTAGCGGGAGAACAGATACGCAGTATTTT
>-|TRBV6-1|TRBJ2-5|TRBD1
CASSDRQGLETQYF
TGTGCCAGCAGTGACCGACAGGGCCTAGAGACCCAGTACTTC
>-|TRBV2|TRBJ2-1|TRBD1
CASSELGGGYTYNEQFF
TGTGCCAGCAGTGAACTAGGGGGCGGGTACACCTACAATGAGCAGTTCTTC
>-|TRBV7-2|TRBJ2-7|-
CASSLGDFSRYEQYF
TGTGCCAGCAGCTTAGGGGACTTCTCTAGGTACGAGCAGTACTTC
>-|TRBV5-1|TRBJ1-2|-
CASSYTQESGYTF
TGCGCCAGCAGCTATACCCAAGAAAGTGGCTACACCTTC
>-|TRBV11-2|TRBJ2-3|-
CASSLDRGSTDTQYF
TGTGCCAGCAGCTTAGATCGGGGTAGCACAGATACGCAGTATTTT
>few|TRBV6-1|TRBJ1-1|-
CATSRGTEAFF
TGTGCCACCTCCCGGGGCACTGAAGCTTTCTTT
>few|TRBV5-4|TRBJ2-1|TRBD2
CASSLAVAGAIYNEQFF
TGTGCCAGCAGCTTGGCCGTAGCGGGAGCGATCTACAATGAGCAGTTCTTC
>-|TRBV2|TRBJ2-7|-
CASITLAGSYEQYF
TGTGCCAGCATTACACTAGCAGGCTCCTACGAGCAGTACTTC
>-|TRBV10-3|TRBJ2-1|TRBD2
CAIKEGLANEQFF
TGTGCCATCAAGGAAGGACTAGCCAATGAGCAGTTCTTC
>-|TRBV11-2|TRBJ1-2|-
CASSLGLDPGAHGYTF
TGTGCCAGCAGCTTAGGTCTGGACCCCGGGGCGCATGGCTACACCTTC
>-|TRBV9|TRBJ2-4|-
CASSASTSYAKNIQYF
TGTGCCAGCAGCGCCTCGACTAGTTACGCCAAAAACATTCAGTACTTC
>-|TRBV28|TRBJ2-7|-
CASTLWGASSYEQYF
TGTGCCAGCACCCTTTGGGGCGCGAGCTCCTACGAGCAGTACTTC
>-|TRBV28|TRBJ2-5|-
CASSLGRWETQYF
TGTGCCAGCAGTTTAGGGCGGTGGGAGACCCAGTACTTC
>-|TRBV29-1|TRBJ2-2|-
CSVEDTGTTGELFF
TGCAGCGTTGAAGACACAGGGACCACCGGGGAGCTGTTTTTT
>-|TRBV5-1|TRBJ2-7|-
CASSLTAYEQYF
TGCGCCAGCAGCTTGACAGCCTACGAGCAGTACTTC
>many|TRBV27|TRBJ2-5|TRBD1
CASRRTGGETQYF
TGTGCCAGCAGGAGGACAGGGGGAGAGACCCAGTACTTC
>-|TRBV27|TRBJ2-3|TRBD2
CASKLGLFTDTQYF
TGTGCCAGCAAACTGGGACTATTCACAGATACGCAGTATTTT
>-|TRBV7-9|TRBJ2-7|TRBD1
CASSPSRGYLSYEQYF
TGTGCCAGCAGCCCTAGCAGGGGGTACCTCTCCTACGAGCAGTACTTC
>-|TRBV11-2|TRBJ1-1|-
CASSLVGQVNTEAFF
TGTGCCAGCAGCTTAGTGGGACAAGTGAACACTGAAGCTTTCTTT
>-|TRBV5-5|TRBJ1-5|TRBD1
CASSLGQGMGNQPQHF
TGTGCCAGCAGCTTGGGACAGGGTATGGGCAATCAGCCCCAGCATTTT
>-|TRBV2|TRBJ2-7|-
CASSRGPTYEQYF
TGTGCCAGCAGTCGTGGGCCCACCTACGAGCAGTACTTC
>-|TRBV5-1|TRBJ2-7|TRBD2
CASSLVSLAGAFEQYF
TGCGCCAGCAGCTTGGTTAGTCTAGCGGGAGCATTCGAGCAGTACTTC
>few|TRBV5-6|TRBJ2-7|-
CASSRLDSHEQYF
TGTGCCAGCAGCCGTCTAGATTCCCACGAGCAGTACTTC
>-|TRBV7-9|TRBJ2-2|-
CASSERRFQSAGELFF
TGTGCCAGCAGCGAGAGGCGGTTCCAATCCGCCGGGGAGCTGTTTTTT
>-|TRBV5-1|TRBJ2-7|TRBD1
CASSSRSGTGSSYEQYF
TGCGCCAGCAGCTCCAGATCCGGGACAGGGAGCTCCTACGAGCAGTACTTC
>-|TRBV5-1|TRBJ1-1|-
CASRQGMGEAFF
TGCGCCAGCAGGCAGGGAATGGGTGAAGCTTTCTTT
>-|TRBV7-2|TRBJ2-7|TRBD1
CASSDYGQAFKQYF
TGTGCCAGCAGCGACTACGGACAGGCCTTCAAGCAGTACTTC
>-|TRBV10-1|TRBJ2-5|TRBD2
CASSEAGGAGETQYF
TGCGCCAGCAGTGAGGCGGGAGGAGCTGGAGAGACCCAGTACTTC
>-|TRBV28|TRBJ2-3|-
CASSLSRAGYTQYF
TGTGCCAGCAGTTTAAGTAGGGCCGGGTATACGCAGTATTTT
>-|TRBV30|TRBJ1-2|-
CAWSWDYGYTF
TGTGCCTGGAGTTGGGACTATGGCTACACCTTC
>-|TRBV5-8|TRBJ1-5|-
CASSRGQYSNQPQHF
TGTGCCAGCAGCCGAGGACAGTATAGCAATCAGCCCCAGCATTTT
>few|TRBV27|TRBJ2-2|-
CASSSPPAGELFF
TGTGCCAGCAGTTCCCCCCCCGCCGGGGAGCTGTTTTTT
>once|TRBV2|TRBJ2-2|-
CASKREVDTGELFF
TGTGCCAGCAAAAGAGAAGTTGACACCGGGGAGCTGTTTTTT
>few|TRBV7-9|TRBJ2-1|-
CASSLAGSEQFF
TGTGCCAGCAGCTTAGCTGGCAGCGAGCAGTTCTTC
>once|TRBV27|TRBJ1-3|-
CASSLSFLPGGGNTIYF
TGTGCCAGCAGTTTATCGTTTCTTCCGGGCGGAGGAAACACCATATATTTT
>-|TRBV6-6|TRBJ2-5|TRBD1
CASSGQGPWETQYF
TGTGCCAGCAGTGGACAGGGGCCATGGGAGACCCAGTACTTC
>-|TRBV27|TRBJ2-2|-
CASSAWGELFF
TGTGCCAGCAGCGCGTGGGGGGAGCTGTTTTTT